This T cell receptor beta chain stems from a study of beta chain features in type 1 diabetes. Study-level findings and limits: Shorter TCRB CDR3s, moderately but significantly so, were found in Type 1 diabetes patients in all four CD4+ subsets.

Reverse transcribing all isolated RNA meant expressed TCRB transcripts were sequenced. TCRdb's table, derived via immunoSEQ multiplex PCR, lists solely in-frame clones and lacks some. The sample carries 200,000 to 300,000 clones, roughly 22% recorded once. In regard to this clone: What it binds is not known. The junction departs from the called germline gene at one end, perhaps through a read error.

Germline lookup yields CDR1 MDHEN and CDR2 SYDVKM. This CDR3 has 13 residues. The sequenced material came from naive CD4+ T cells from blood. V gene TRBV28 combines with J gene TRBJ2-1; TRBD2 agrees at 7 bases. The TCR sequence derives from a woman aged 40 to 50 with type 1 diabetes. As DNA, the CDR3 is TGTGCCAGCAGTTTCCCCTTGGGGCGGGGGTCGCTCTTC. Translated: CASSFPLGRGSLF.